What follows are 12 T cell receptor beta chains derived from one specimen sequenced in a study of cytomegalovirus exposure and HLA in healthy donors. Vbeta (60) and Jbeta (13) primers were used in the PCR. Data came from immunoSEQ multiplex PCR; TCRdb stores just in-frame clones and leaves some out. The sample includes more than 150,000 clones, 80% to 90% of them seen just once. The specimen sequenced was PBMCs. The source is a man younger than 35 in good health and CMV-seropositive.

This clone was counted a single time. The chain is built from TRBV30 and TRBJ2-7; 7 bases align to TRBD2. The CDR3 runs 13 residues. V was clipped by 5 bases and J by 4 bases; unmatched bases: 8. CDR1 is GTSNPN, CDR2 SVGIG, per germline (reference sequence). The CDR3 bases are TGTGCCTGGGGGGAGGGACTACCTTACGAGCAGTACTTC. Residues: CAWGEGLPYEQYF.

The chain carries TRBV18 and TRBJ2-7; D is ambiguous. The ends were cut back, 4 bases at V and 2 bases at J, with 12 bases in the middle. The length of the CDR3 is 14 residues. Germline loops: CDR1 KGHSH, CDR2 LQKENI. CDR3 sequence (DNA): TGTGCCAGCTCACGCCTGCAGGTCGCCTACGAGCAGTACTTC. The encoded protein is CASSRLQVAYEQYF.

This clone has just one count. The chain uses TRBV9 and TRBJ2-3; D might be TRBD2 (6 bases). Trimming left V 4 bases short and J 6 bases short, with 21 bases between. The CDR3 loop spans 16 amino acids. Per germline, CDR1 SGDLS and CDR2 YYNGEE. The DNA for the CDR3 is TGTGCCAGCAGCTCCCGGGACTCGAACCTAGGGGATACGCAGTATTTT. As protein: CASSSRDSNLGDTQYF. The full variable domain, rest sourced from reference TRBV9 and TRBJ2-3, is DSGVTQTPKHLITATGQRVTLRCSPRSGDLSVYWYQQSLDQGLQFLIQYYNGEERAKGNILERFSAQQFPDLHSELNLSSLELGDSALYFCASSSRDSNLGDTQYFGPGTRLTVL.

This sequence joins TRBV7-2 and TRBJ2-3, with 7 nucleotides matching TRBD2. Unmatched junction bases numbered 10, after V lost 1 base and J lost 3 bases. Germline loops: CDR1 SGHTA, CDR2 FQGNSA. The CDR3 runs to 17 residues. For the CDR3, the DNA is TGTGCCAGCAGCTTAGGGGGGGGTATCACTAAGACAGATACGCAGTATTTT. Residues: CASSLGGGITKTDTQYF.

The rearrangement links TRBV10-3 to TRBJ2-5; TRBD1 agrees at 8 bases. Germline CDR1 is ENHRY and CDR2 is SYGVKD. Trimming removed 8 bases from V and 2 bases from J; junction bases left unmatched: 7. This CDR3 has 14 residues. DNA of the CDR3: TGTGCCATCCGAACCGACAGGGGACAAGAGACCCAGTACTTC. Translation gives CAIRTDRGQETQYF.

For this clone: Germline and junction disagree at one end, which may indicate a read error. V gene TRBV7-9 combines with J gene TRBJ2-2, with D maybe TRBD2 (7 bases). Germline loops: CDR1 SEHNR, CDR2 FQNEAQ (reference sequence). The CDR3 has 15 amino acids. The CDR3 loop is CSSSDLTGGPGELFF. The CDR3 DNA reads as TGTTCCAGCAGCGATCTGACGGGGGGCCCCGGGGAGCTGTTTTTT.

The J gene is TRBJ2-1, the V gene TRBV9; 7 bases map to TRBD2. V dropped 7 bases and J dropped 9; count of bases not matched to a gene: 4. This CDR3 contains 11 residues. Per germline, CDR1 SGDLS and CDR2 YYNGEE. CDR3 in DNA: TGTGCCAGCGGGGGGGTACGTGAGCAGTTCTTC. Translated: CASGGVREQFF.

The chain combines TRBV6-9 with TRBJ1-5, with 7 bases that match TRBD1. Looked up from germline, CDR1 is MNHGY and CDR2 is SVAAGI. With 6 bases clipped from V and 3 bases from J, the junction kept 14 bases outside the gene matches. The CDR3 runs 17 residues. CDR3 residues: CASSKVPLTGFNQPQHF. The CDR3 nucleotides read TGTGCCAGCAGCAAAGTTCCTTTGACAGGGTTCAATCAGCCCCAGCATTTT.

This clone was found a few times. The DNA for the CDR3 is TGTGCCAGCAGGAGACAGGGTATGAACACTGAAGCTTTCTTT. Protein sequence: CASRRQGMNTEAFF. The gene calls are TRBV14 and TRBJ1-1; 7 bases fit TRBD1. Germline assignment: CDR1 SGHDN and CDR2 FVKESK. CDR3 size: 14 residues. J gave up 0 bases and V 6 bases, and 4 bases lay outside the gene matches.

This sequence joins TRBV27 and TRBJ1-5, with D perhaps matching TRBD1 (5 bases). V gave up 8 bases and J gave up 9 bases, with 14 bases separating them. The CDR3 length is 12 residues. Germline lookup yields CDR1 MNHEY and CDR2 SMNVEV (reference sequence). Written as DNA, the CDR3 is TGTGCCAGCCTTCCAGGCGGGGGGCCCCAGCATTTT. It specifies CASLPGGGPQHF.

V is TRBV6-1 and J is TRBJ2-1, with a possible D match to TRBD2 (6 bases). This CDR3 has 13 amino acids. The ends were cut back, 4 bases at V and 11 bases at J, with 15 bases in the middle. From germline, CDR1 is MNHNS and CDR2 SASEGT. The CDR3 DNA follows: TGTGCCAGCAGTGGAGGGACGGGGGTGCAGCAGTTCTTC. This gives the protein CASSGGTGVQQFF.

The chain carries TRBV6-5 and TRBJ2-1; 9 bases are a match to TRBD1. The V gene's germline CDR1 is MNHEY and CDR2 SVGAGI. With V trimmed by 6 bases and J by 2 bases, 5 bases remained unmatched. The CDR3 loop spans 15 amino acids. The chain's CDR3 is CASSSGQGPYNEQFF. CDR3 DNA: TGTGCCAGCAGCTCCGGACAGGGGCCCTACAATGAGCAGTTCTTC.